This T cell receptor beta chain was identified in a study of beta chain features in type 1 diabetes. The study, taken as a whole, reports: For Type 1 diabetes patients, all four CD4+ subsets carried TCRB CDR3s that were moderately but significantly shorter.

Of the isolated RNA, all was reverse transcribed, and so the sequenced material was expressed TCRB transcripts. TCRdb's table, derived via immunoSEQ multiplex PCR, lists solely in-frame clones and lacks some. The data contain roughly 240,000 clones, roughly 24% of them seen just once; the ten biggest clones take up 0.012%. CDR1 SEHNR and CDR2 FQNEAQ come from the germline V gene (reference sequence). The CDR3 is 14 amino acids. Trimming cost V 2 bases and J 7 bases, with 12 bases left between them. Notes on this clone: Its matching antigen is unknown.

The chain employs TRBV7-9 and TRBJ1-5; D unresolved. The sequenced sample consisted of naive CD4+ T cells from blood. This TCR derives from a woman aged 25 to 39 with type 1 diabetes. The CDR3 region has the DNA TGTGCCAGCAGCTTACATTCAGATACGCAGCCCCAGCATTTT. Translated: CASSLHSDTQPQHF.